This T cell receptor beta chain stems from a study of technical replicates of blood from a handful of donors. Germline V lookup: CDR1 SEHNR, CDR2 FQNEAQ (reference sequence). The CDR3 totals 15 residues. Trimming pared 7 bases from V and 1 base from J, leaving 16 bases between. Here immunoSEQ multiplex PCR was the method, and the copy in TCRdb shows in-frame clones only, minus some. Here the sample spans about 90,000 clones, around 94% being singletons. Material: T cells isolated from PBMCs. The chain has TRBV7-9 and TRBJ1-1; maybe TRBD1 (5 bases). This clonotype originated in a human donor in good health. The CDR3 DNA reads as TGTGCCAGCACCCTAAAGGGGAAGTGGAACACTGAAGCTTTCTTT. Its protein is CASTLKGKWNTEAFF.